These 25 T cell receptor beta chains were all obtained from the same sample, sequenced in a study of blood T cell repertoires in COVID-19. Using immunoSEQ multiplex PCR, the repertoire was profiled, and TCRdb retains in-frame clones only, with some absent. This sample has 60,000 to 85,000 clones, with 80% to 90% found just once. The sample was peripheral blood. These receptors all come from a woman aged 55-69 years with acute or convalescent COVID-19.

The chain joins TRBV2 to TRBJ2-7, with 7 bases that match TRBD1. V lost 6 bases, J lost 7 bases, and 6 bases stayed unmatched. CDR3 length equals 12 residues. The germline V gene encodes CDR1 SNHLY and CDR2 FYNNEI. The CDR3 DNA follows: TGTGCCAGCAGCGAACAGGGGCGAGAGCAGTACGTC. As protein: CASSEQGREQYV.

The chain links TRBV19 to TRBJ1-5; D unclear. The CDR3 runs 14 residues. V was shortened by 2 bases and J by 1 base, with 6 bases between the two germline ends. CDR1 LNHDA and CDR2 SQIVND come from the germline V gene (reference sequence). The CDR3 DNA reads TGTGCCAGTAGTATACAGTGGAGCAATCAGCCCCAGCATTTT. Its translation: CASSIQWSNQPQHF.

As regards this clone: At one boundary the junction diverges from the germline segment, which might be a read error. This rearrangement joins TRBV7-7 to TRBJ2-2, with 8 bases aligning to TRBD1. CDR3 length: 15 residues. Germline V lookup: CDR1 SSHAT, CDR2 FNYEAQ (reference sequence). The CDR3 DNA is TGTGCTAGCAGCTCGACAGGGGCCAACACCGGGGAGCTGTTTTTT. Translating gives CASSSTGANTGELFF.

The chain couples TRBV7-2 to TRBJ2-2, with 9 bases aligning to TRBD1. CDR3 size: 16 residues. V trimming: 2 bases; J trimming: 7 bases; junction bases outside the gene matches: 8. Germline assignment: CDR1 SGHTA and CDR2 FQGNSA. In DNA form, the CDR3 reads TGTGCCAGCAGCTTAATGGGGACAGGGAGGGACGGGGAGCTGTTTTTT. Protein product: CASSLMGTGRDGELFF.

The chain links TRBV28 to TRBJ1-5; D unclear. Germline V gene lookup returns CDR1 MDHEN and CDR2 SYDVKM. The CDR3 runs to 16 residues. Trimming removed 2 bases from V and 7 bases from J, with 18 bases in between. The CDR3 nucleotides read TGTGCCAGCAGTTTAAGTGGGGAGCCAGGTTCCCAGCCCCAGCATTTT. This codes for CASSLSGEPGSQPQHF.

The rearrangement links TRBV19 to TRBJ1-5; 9 bases agree with TRBD1. Germline trimming cut 1 base from V and 1 base from J; bases unmatched to any gene: 11. The CDR3 contains 19 residues. Germline V CDR1 and CDR2: LNHDA, SQIVND (reference sequence). CDR3 nucleotides: TGTGCCAGTAGTATAGCCACAGGGGGCGGGGGCTTGAGCAATCAGCCCCAGCATTTT. Translating gives CASSIATGGGGLSNQPQHF.

This clone occurred once. The CDR3 DNA sequence: TGTGCCAGCAGTTCGTCGACAGGGGGGGCACTCTACGAGCAGTACGTC. It encodes CASSSSTGGALYEQYV. The chain links TRBV6-6 to TRBJ2-7; 9 bases match TRBD1. With V trimmed by 4 bases and J by 3 bases, 10 bases remained unmatched. This CDR3 has 16 amino acids. Germline CDR1 is MNHNY and CDR2 is SVGAGI (reference sequence).

The chain has TRBV6-6 and TRBJ2-7; D possibly corresponds to TRBD2 (5 bases). Germline V gives CDR1 MNHNY, CDR2 SVGAGI (reference sequence). The CDR3 length is 10 residues. V lost 6 bases to trimming and J lost 8 bases, with 8 bases between them. CDR3 in amino acids: CASSRDQQYV. The CDR3 nucleotides read TGTGCCAGCAGCCGGGATCAGCAGTACGTC.

The chain recombines TRBV27 with TRBJ1-1; a weak D match, TRBD1 (5 bases). V was clipped by 2 bases and J by 1 base, with 5 bases between them. The CDR3 consists of 13 residues. CDR1 MNHEY and CDR2 SMNVEV come from the germline V gene (reference sequence). The CDR3 loop reads CASSLDRNTEAFF. The CDR3 DNA reads TGTGCCAGCAGTTTAGACAGGAACACTGAAGCTTTCTTT.

This chain connects TRBV5-1 to TRBJ2-5; TRBD1 matches at 9 bases. Germline V gene data show CDR1 as SGHRS and CDR2 as YFSETQ. This CDR3 region has 15 residues. V was pared by 1 base and J by 4 bases, with 5 bases of the junction left unmatched. The DNA of the CDR3 is TGCGCCAGCAGCTTGCCCGTGGACAGGGGAGAGACCCAGTACTTC. Translation: CASSLPVDRGETQYF.

The chain is built from TRBV6-2 or TRBV6-3 and TRBJ2-1; 11 nucleotides line up with TRBD1. Germline assignment: CDR1 MNHEY and CDR2 SVGEGT. The CDR3 runs 16 residues. The J segment lost 6 bases and the V segment lost 5 bases, leaving 9 bases of the junction unmatched. The CDR3 DNA reads TGTGCCAGCAGTCAACTGCCCGGGACAGGGGGCAATGAGCAGTTCTTC. Encoded protein: CASSQLPGTGGNEQFF.

This clone was seen more than once but under ten times. As DNA, the CDR3 is TGTGCCAGCAGCTTGGACAGGCAGAACACTGAAGCTTTCTTT. Its translation: CASSLDRQNTEAFF. The chain couples TRBV11-2 to TRBJ1-1; 7 bases line up with TRBD1. Germline V gene lookup returns CDR1 SGHAT and CDR2 FQNNGV. The CDR3 loop spans 14 amino acids. After removal of 3 bases from V and 1 base from J, the junction contained 2 bases not matched to a gene.

J is TRBJ1-6 and V is TRBV28, with 9 bases lining up with TRBD1. CDR3 length equals 17 residues. Per the germline V gene, CDR1 is MDHEN and CDR2 is SYDVKM. After removal of 5 bases from V and 5 bases from J, the junction contained 10 bases not matched to a gene. CDR3 DNA: TGTGCCAGCAGTCCCCATGGGGACAGGGCCCATAATTCACCCCTCCACTTT. Translation: CASSPHGDRAHNSPLHF.

The chain joins TRBV27 to TRBJ1-1; 8 nucleotides align to TRBD1. J was trimmed by 4 bases and V by 7 bases; bases with no gene match: 14. The CDR3 totals 16 residues. CDR1 and CDR2 from the germline V gene are MNHEY and SMNVEV (reference sequence). CDR3 residues: CASTNIGQGSVTEAFF. In nucleotides, the CDR3 is TGTGCCAGCACCAATATTGGACAGGGTTCGGTCACTGAAGCTTTCTTT.

This clone was counted a single time. V usage is TRBV19 and J usage is TRBJ2-2; 7 nucleotides line up with TRBD1. The V and J ends lost 5 bases and 2 bases, in that order; junction bases with no gene match: 8. The CDR3 runs 16 residues. From germline, CDR1 is LNHDA and CDR2 SQIVND (reference sequence). As DNA, the CDR3 is TGTGCCAGTAGTCCCGGGACAGCCCTCAACACCGGGGAGCTGTTTTTT. This encodes CASSPGTALNTGELFF.

This clone has only a few counts. The CDR3: CASSLEGRSYEQYV. The CDR3 nucleotides are TGTGCCAGCAGCTTAGAGGGGCGCTCCTACGAGCAGTACGTC. This chain joins TRBV7-8 and TRBJ2-7, with D perhaps matching TRBD1 (5 bases). The germline V gene encodes CDR1 SGHVS and CDR2 FQNEAQ. The CDR3 totals 14 residues. Trimming cost V 1 base and J 0 bases, with 7 bases left between them.

V gene TRBV27 combines with J gene TRBJ1-6; TRBD1 agrees at 9 bases. Germline V lookup: CDR1 MNHEY, CDR2 SMNVEV (reference sequence). This CDR3 spans 14 amino acids. V gave up 8 bases and J gave up 8 bases; unmatched junction bases: 7. Written as DNA, the CDR3 is TGTGCCAGCGCTGCGACAGGGGGGTATTCACCCCTCCACTTT. Its protein is CASAATGGYSPLHF.

V gene TRBV6-5 combines with J gene TRBJ2-3, with 9 bases fitting TRBD1. This CDR3 has 15 amino acids. Germline V gives CDR1 MNHEY, CDR2 SVGAGI. The trim removed 11 bases at V and 7 bases at J, leaving 16 bases unmatched. The CDR3 bases are TGTGCCGGAGCTTTCGGGACAGGGAGGGGTTATACGCAGTATTTT. This encodes CAGAFGTGRGYTQYF.

This rearrangement joins TRBV5-1 to TRBJ2-3; 9 nucleotides agree with TRBD2. The CDR3 has 23 amino acids. Trimming at V came to 2 bases and at J to 0 bases, leaving 25 bases not matched to a gene. Per germline, CDR1 SGHRS and CDR2 YFSETQ. This CDR3 is CASSFFFPAGGKNPFSSTDTQYF. The CDR3 DNA is TGCGCCAGCAGCTTCTTTTTTCCGGCGGGGGGGAAAAATCCGTTCTCTAGCACAGATACGCAGTATTTT.

V usage is TRBV18 and J usage is TRBJ2-5; D might be TRBD1 (6 bases). Per germline, CDR1 KGHSH and CDR2 LQKENI. This CDR3 comprises 13 residues. Between the trimmed V and J ends, which lost 3 bases and 3 bases, there was a span of 8 bases. The CDR3 DNA reads TGTGCCAGCTCACCCCGGACAGAAGAGACCCAGTACTTC. This sequence encodes CASSPRTEETQYF.

This clone was seen only a few times. The chain couples TRBV5-1 to TRBJ2-5; 8 positions agree with TRBD1. Germline V gene lookup returns CDR1 SGHRS and CDR2 YFSETQ. The length of the CDR3 is 14 residues. V lost 3 bases to trimming and J lost 5 bases; unmatched junction nucleotides: 6. The CDR3 nucleotides read TGCGCCAGCAGCTCCTCAGGGGGCGTGGAGACCCAGTACTTC. The encoded protein is CASSSSGGVETQYF.

This chain connects TRBV6-6 to TRBJ1-5; D might be TRBD1 (6 bases). CDR1 MNHNY and CDR2 SVGAGI come from the germline V gene (reference sequence). The CDR3 consists of 15 residues. V lost 6 bases to trimming and J lost 3 bases, with 15 bases between them. As DNA, the CDR3 is TGTGCCAGCAGCACGGACAGCCTATCCAATCAGCCCCAGCATTTT. Translation: CASSTDSLSNQPQHF.

The chain recombines TRBV9 with TRBJ1-6; 9 nucleotides line up with TRBD1. CDR3 length: 17 amino acids. V lost 3 bases, J lost 1 base, and 5 bases stayed unmatched. Germline CDR1 is SGDLS and CDR2 is YYNGEE. The DNA for the CDR3 is TGTGCCAGCAGCGAGCGACAGGGGGGGTCCTATAATTCACCCCTCCACTTT. Translating gives CASSERQGGSYNSPLHF.

The chain joins TRBV23-1 to TRBJ1-1, with 10 bases that match TRBD1. TRBV23-1 is an open reading frame whose function is uncertain. The CDR3 is made up of 15 amino acids. V shed 2 bases and J 2 bases; nucleotides not matched to a gene: 2. CDR3 amino acids: CASSQGDRGNTEAFF. The CDR3 DNA reads as TGCGCCAGCAGTCAAGGGGACAGGGGAAACACTGAAGCTTTCTTT.

The gene calls are TRBV4-3 and TRBJ1-2; 10 nucleotides agree with TRBD1. Germline-derived CDR1 and CDR2 are LGHNA and YSLEER. The CDR3 runs 14 residues. After removal of 7 bases from V and 6 bases from J, the junction contained 8 bases not matched to a gene. CDR3 in amino acids: CASTMSTGGNGYTF. In nucleotides, the CDR3 is TGCGCCAGCACAATGTCGACAGGGGGCAATGGCTACACCTTC.